Shown below are 3 T cell receptor beta chains from a single sample sequenced in a study of blood T cells in healthy people across ages. Sample-barcoded 5' priming and a J-beta primer mix drove a second PCR of roughly 6 to 12 cycles. TCRdb fed the 5' RACE reads into MiXCR, producing one record per CDR3 protein. The sample shows about 510,000 distinct CDR3 sequences, about 25% of them seen only once. This sample also appeared in a second study, on T cells of mothers and their children.

The sequenced material came from blood. The receptors were gathered from a boy aged 2 to 10 in good health.

This clonotype came up a few times. This chain links TRBV6-1 with TRBJ2-1, with 12 positions matching TRBD2. CDR3 length: 17 residues. Per germline, CDR1 MNHNS and CDR2 SASEGT. V was clipped by 5 bases and J by 5 bases; unmatched bases: 10. The CDR3 protein is CASSQGARLAGDNEQFF. DNA of the CDR3: TGTGCCAGCAGTCAGGGGGCGCGACTAGCGGGAGACAATGAGCAGTTCTTC.

Ten or more counts support this clonotype. This chain's CDR3 is CASSVGVSWETQYF. CDR3 nucleotide sequence: TGTGCCAGCAGCGTAGGGGTTAGTTGGGAGACCCAGTACTTC. This sequence joins TRBV9 and TRBJ2-5; D is unresolved. Germline V gene data show CDR1 as SGDLS and CDR2 as YYNGEE. V was cut by 0 bases and J by 5 bases, with 11 bases left in between. The CDR3 is made up of 14 amino acids.

This clonotype was found many times. The V call is TRBV6-2 or TRBV6-3, the J call TRBJ1-5; D gene uncertain. This CDR3 has 13 residues. The V gene lost 2 bases and the J gene lost 4 bases, with 6 bases spanning the gap. Germline CDR1 is MNHEY and CDR2 is SVGEGT. The CDR3 DNA reads TGTGCCAGCAGTTACACCGAGAATCAGCCCCAGCATTTT. Amino acids: CASSYTENQPQHF.